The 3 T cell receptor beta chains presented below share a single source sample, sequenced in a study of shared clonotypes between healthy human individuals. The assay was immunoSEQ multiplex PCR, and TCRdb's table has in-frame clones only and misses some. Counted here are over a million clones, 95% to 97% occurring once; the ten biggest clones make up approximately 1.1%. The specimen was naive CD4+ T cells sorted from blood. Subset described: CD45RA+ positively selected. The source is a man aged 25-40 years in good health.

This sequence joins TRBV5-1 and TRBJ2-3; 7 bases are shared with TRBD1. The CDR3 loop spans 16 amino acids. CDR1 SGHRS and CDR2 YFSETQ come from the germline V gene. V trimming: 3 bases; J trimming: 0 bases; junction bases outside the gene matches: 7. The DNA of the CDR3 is TGCGCCAGCAGCTCCAGTCGGGACAGAAGCACAGATACGCAGTATTTT. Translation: CASSSSRDRSTDTQYF.

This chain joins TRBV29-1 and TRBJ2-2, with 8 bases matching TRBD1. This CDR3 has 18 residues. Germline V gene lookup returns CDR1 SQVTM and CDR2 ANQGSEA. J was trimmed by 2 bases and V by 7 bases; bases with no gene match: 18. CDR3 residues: CSARPTGVGTLNTGELFF. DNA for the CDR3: TGCAGCGCCCGACCGACAGGGGTCGGAACCCTTAACACCGGGGAGCTGTTTTTT.

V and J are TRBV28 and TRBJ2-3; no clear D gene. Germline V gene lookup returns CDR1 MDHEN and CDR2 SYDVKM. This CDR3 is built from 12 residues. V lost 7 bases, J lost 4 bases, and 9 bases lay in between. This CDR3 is CASTSQADTQYF. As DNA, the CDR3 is TGTGCCAGCACCTCGCAGGCAGATACGCAGTATTTT.